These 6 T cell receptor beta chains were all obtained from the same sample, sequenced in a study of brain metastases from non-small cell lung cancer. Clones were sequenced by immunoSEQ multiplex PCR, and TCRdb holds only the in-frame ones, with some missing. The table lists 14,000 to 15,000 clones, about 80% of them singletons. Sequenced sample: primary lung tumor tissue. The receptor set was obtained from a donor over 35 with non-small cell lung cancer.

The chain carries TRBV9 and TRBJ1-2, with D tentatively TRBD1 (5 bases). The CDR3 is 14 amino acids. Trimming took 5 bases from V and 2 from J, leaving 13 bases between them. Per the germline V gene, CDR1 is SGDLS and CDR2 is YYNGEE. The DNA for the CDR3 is TGTGCCAGCAGGGGGACGGGAGGGAACTATGGCTACACCTTC. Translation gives CASRGTGGNYGYTF.

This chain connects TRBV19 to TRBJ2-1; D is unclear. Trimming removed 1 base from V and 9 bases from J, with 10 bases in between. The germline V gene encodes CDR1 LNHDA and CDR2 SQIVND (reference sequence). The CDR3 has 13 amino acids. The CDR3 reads CASSIGDWGEQFF. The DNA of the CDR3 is TGTGCCAGTAGTATAGGGGATTGGGGTGAGCAGTTCTTC.

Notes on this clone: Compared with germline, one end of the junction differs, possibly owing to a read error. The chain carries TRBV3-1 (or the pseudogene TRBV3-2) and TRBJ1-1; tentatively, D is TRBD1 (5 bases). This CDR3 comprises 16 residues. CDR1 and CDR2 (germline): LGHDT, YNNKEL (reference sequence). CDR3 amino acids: CASSQLRRGVKTEAFF. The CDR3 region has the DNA TGTGCCAGCAGCCAGCTACGTCGGGGGGTGAAGACTGAAGCTTTCTTT.

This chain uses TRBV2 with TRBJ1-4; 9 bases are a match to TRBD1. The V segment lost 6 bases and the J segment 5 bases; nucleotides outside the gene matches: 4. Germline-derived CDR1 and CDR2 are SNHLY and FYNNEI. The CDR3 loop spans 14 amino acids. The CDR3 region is CASRRQGVNEKLFF. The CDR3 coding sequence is TGTGCCAGCAGAAGACAGGGGGTAAATGAAAAACTGTTTTTT.

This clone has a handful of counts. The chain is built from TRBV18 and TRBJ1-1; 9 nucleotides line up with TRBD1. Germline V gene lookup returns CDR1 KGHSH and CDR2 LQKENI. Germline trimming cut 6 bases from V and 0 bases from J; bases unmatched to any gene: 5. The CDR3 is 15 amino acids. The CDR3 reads CASSRGTGMNTEAFF. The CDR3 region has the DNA TGTGCCAGCTCCCGCGGGACAGGGATGAACACTGAAGCTTTCTTT.

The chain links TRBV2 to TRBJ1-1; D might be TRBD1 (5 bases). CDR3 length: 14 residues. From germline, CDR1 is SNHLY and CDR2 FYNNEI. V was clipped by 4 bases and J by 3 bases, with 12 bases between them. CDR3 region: CASSGGPKDTEAFF. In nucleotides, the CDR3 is TGTGCCAGCAGTGGGGGCCCCAAGGACACTGAAGCTTTCTTT.